This entry is about one TCR beta chain. The CDR3 consists of 13 residues. Trimming removed 3 bases at V and 1 base at J, with 6 bases between. CDR1 SGHTA and CDR2 FQGTGA come from the germline V gene. Original processing methods: The authors estimated nucleated cell counts from reference gene primer amplification. Measured with immunoSEQ multiplex PCR; TCRdb has only the in-frame clones, and not every one. Clone size and the V and J calls come from that table; the DNA yielded D and trimming. The data contain some 340,000 clones, around four fifths of them singletons. The data belong to a study of blood T cell repertoires in COVID-19. Study summary: Specimens from acute and convalescent COVID-19 originated in the United States, Italy and Spain. PBMCs, B-cell-depleted T cells, or T cells were the source of the cDNA or gDNA that made up the material.

The source of this sequence is a man aged 30-40 years with active or convalescent COVID-19. The sample was peripheral blood. The chain is built from TRBV7-3 and TRBJ1-1; D may be TRBD1 (5 bases). CDR3 nucleotide sequence: TGTGCCAGCAGCTTGACAGAGAACACTGAAGCTTTCTTT. Its protein is CASSLTENTEAFF.